This TCR beta chain was recovered during a study of response to subunit inactivated influenza vaccine (dated by TCRdb to between 2018 and 2020). Background for the entire study: Deep quantitative profiling of the T cell receptor repertoire was used in the study to follow responses to a trivalent subunit inactivated influenza vaccine. Study-wide findings and limitations: According to the authors, only a limited number of new T cells may be recruited by each seasonal influenza vaccination.

Receptor amplification or capture employed RT-PCR. TCRdb shows the sequencer as Illumina HiSeq 2500. TCRdb reanalyzed the raw reads on its own, using fastp at Q25 for trimming and MiXCR for clone calling, and kept in-frame beta chains. Records with the same CDR3 protein are collapsed into one entry carrying the most frequent genes and DNA. The sample includes 200,000 to 300,000 distinct CDR3 sequences, with more than 9% observed a single time. About 7.8% of the sample belongs to the ten largest clones. CDR1 MNHNS and CDR2 SASEGT are derived from the germline V gene. Its CDR3 holds 12 amino acids, cysteine through phenylalanine. The only DNA kept is the CDR3, 36 bases in frame from the first base. The germline V and J ends show losses of 6 bases and 5 bases respectively, and no gene match explains 4 bases of the junction. The table lists this clonotype with many counts. The clone's antigen remains unknown. Base qualities are not at hand, and no much larger clone is one base apart.

The source of this sequence is a man in his forties or fifties who received an inactivated influenza vaccine. Donor details come from another sample of the same person, matched by shared clones. The chain joins TRBV6-1 to TRBJ2-7; TRBD1 fits 7 bases in the junction. Sequencing used non-naive T cells sorted from PBMCs, obtained 14 to 15 days before vaccination. The cell subset or site label, read with the paper, signifies: memory T cell fraction. The CDR3 region: CASRNRGDEQYF. The nucleotides read TGTGCCAGCAGAAACAGGGGAGACGAGCAGTACTTC.